This T cell receptor (beta chain) comes out of a study of a mutant IDH1 vaccine in newly diagnosed glioma. Findings and limits, study-wide: Of the patients, about 95% had vaccine-induced immune responses. Pseudoprogression seemingly bore no relation to changes in top peripheral T cell clonotypes.

The V and J ends lost 2 bases and 3 bases respectively, with 12 bases between them. CDR3 length: 15 amino acids. The time point: baseline, week 1 (first vaccination visit). Specified treatment: pre-vaccination baseline after standard-of-care therapy. The data were produced by immunoSEQ multiplex PCR, yet TCRdb's version contains in-frame clones alone and is incomplete. Here the sample spans some 67,000 clones, around four fifths being singletons. As for this clone: What it binds is unknown.

The rearrangement links TRBV5-7 to TRBJ1-3, with D unresolved. TRBV5-7 is noted as an ORF with a role that remains uncertain. Material: peripheral blood mononuclear cells (PBMCs), obtained from a glioma patient treated with radiotherapy, temozolomide or both. This clonotype was obtained from a woman under 30 with glioma. Some clones in this sample may be carry-over from other donors' samples. The CDR3 nucleotides read TGTGCCAGCAGCTTCATGGCCTGGGGTGGAAACACCATATATTTT. It translates to CASSFMAWGGNTIYF.